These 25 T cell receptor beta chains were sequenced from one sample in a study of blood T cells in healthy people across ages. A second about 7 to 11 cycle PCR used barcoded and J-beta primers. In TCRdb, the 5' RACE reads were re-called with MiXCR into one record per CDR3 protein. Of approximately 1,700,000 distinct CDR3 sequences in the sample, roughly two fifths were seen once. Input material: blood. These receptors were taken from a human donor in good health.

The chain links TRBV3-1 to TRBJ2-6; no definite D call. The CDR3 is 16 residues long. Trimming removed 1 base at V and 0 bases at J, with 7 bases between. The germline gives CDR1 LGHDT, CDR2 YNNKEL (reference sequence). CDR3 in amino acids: CASSQGSLSGANVLTF. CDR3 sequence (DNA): TGTGCCAGCAGCCAAGGCAGTCTCTCTGGGGCCAACGTCCTGACTTTC.

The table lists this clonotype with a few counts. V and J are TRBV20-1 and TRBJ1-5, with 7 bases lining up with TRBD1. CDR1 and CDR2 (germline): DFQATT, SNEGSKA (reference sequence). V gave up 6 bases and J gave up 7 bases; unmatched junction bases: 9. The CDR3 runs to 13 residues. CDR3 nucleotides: TGCAGTGCCCGTACAGGGGTTTACCAGCCCCAGCATTTT. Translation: CSARTGVYQPQHF.

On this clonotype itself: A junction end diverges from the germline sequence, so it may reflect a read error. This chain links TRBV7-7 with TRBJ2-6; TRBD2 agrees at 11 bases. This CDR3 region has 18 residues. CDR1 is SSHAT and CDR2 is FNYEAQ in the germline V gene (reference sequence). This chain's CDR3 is CASSHLAGGISGANVLTF. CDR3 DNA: TGTGCTAGCAGCCATCTAGCGGGGGGAATCTCTGGGGCCAACGTCCTGACTTTC.

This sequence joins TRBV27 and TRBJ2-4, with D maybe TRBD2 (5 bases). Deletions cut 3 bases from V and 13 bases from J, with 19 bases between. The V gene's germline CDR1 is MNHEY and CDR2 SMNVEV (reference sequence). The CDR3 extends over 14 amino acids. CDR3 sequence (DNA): TGTGCCAGCAGTTTGGGTGGACCCGACTGGGAGCAGTACTTC. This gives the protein CASSLGGPDWEQYF.

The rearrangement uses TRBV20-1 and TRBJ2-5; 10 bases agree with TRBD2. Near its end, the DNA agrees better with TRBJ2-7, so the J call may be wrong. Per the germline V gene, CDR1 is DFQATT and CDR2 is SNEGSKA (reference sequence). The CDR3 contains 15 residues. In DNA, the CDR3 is TGCAGTGCTAGAGACCTAGCGGGGGTAACCTACGAGCAGTACTTC. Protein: CSARDLAGVTYEQYF.

CDR3 protein: CATSRGTWDGYTF. The CDR3 DNA follows: TGTGCCACCAGCAGGGGTACGTGGGATGGCTACACCTTC. V gene TRBV15 combines with J gene TRBJ1-2; D gene uncertain. The CDR3 loop spans 13 amino acids. Germline V gene lookup returns CDR1 LNHNV and CDR2 YYDKDF (reference sequence). V shed 3 bases and J shed 6 bases, with 11 bases lying between them.

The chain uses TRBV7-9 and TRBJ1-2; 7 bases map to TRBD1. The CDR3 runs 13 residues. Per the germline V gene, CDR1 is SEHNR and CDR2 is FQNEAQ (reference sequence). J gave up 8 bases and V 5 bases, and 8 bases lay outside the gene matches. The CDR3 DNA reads TGTGCCAGCAGCATCAGACAGGGAGAAGGCTACACCTTC. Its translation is CASSIRQGEGYTF.

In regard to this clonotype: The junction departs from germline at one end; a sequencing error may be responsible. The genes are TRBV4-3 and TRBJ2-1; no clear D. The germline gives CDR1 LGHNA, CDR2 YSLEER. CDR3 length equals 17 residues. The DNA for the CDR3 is TGCGCCGGCAGCCAGTCTAGGTCCGCTGGAACCTACAATGAGCAGTTCTTC. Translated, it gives CAGSQSRSAGTYNEQFF.

The CDR3: CASSYGSIAYGYTF. The CDR3 region has the DNA TGTGCCAGCAGCTACGGGTCAATCGCTTATGGCTACACCTTC. The chain uses TRBV7-8 and TRBJ1-2; D not certain. Deletions cut 4 bases from V and 5 bases from J, with 14 bases between. There are 14 residues in the CDR3. From germline, CDR1 is SGHVS and CDR2 FQNEAQ.

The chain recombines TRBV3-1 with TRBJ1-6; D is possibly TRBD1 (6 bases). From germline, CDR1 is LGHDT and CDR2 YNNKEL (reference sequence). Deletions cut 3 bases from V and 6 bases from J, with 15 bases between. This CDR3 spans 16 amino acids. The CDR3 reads CASSHVTGTPNSPLHF. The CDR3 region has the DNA TGTGCCAGCAGCCACGTAACCGGGACACCTAATTCACCCCTCCACTTT.

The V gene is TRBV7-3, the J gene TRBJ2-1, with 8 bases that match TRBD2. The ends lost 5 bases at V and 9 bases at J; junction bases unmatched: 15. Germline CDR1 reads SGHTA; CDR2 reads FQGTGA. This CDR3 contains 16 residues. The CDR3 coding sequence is TGTGCCAGCAGCCGAGGTCGGGGCGGGGGGTTGGGTGAGCAGTTCTTC. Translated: CASSRGRGGGLGEQFF.

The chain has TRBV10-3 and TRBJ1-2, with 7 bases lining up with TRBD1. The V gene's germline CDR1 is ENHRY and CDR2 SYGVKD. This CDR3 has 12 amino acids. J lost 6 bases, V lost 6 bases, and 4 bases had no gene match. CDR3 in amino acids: CAIRDRMDGYTF. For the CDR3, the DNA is TGTGCCATCAGGGACAGGATGGATGGCTACACCTTC.

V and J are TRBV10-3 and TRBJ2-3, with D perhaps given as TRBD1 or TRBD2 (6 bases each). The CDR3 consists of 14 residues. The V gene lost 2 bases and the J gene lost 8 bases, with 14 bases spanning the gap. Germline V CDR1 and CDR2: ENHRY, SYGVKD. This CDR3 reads CAISEGSQGGTQYF. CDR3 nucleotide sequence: TGTGCCATCAGTGAGGGCTCACAGGGAGGTACGCAGTATTTT.

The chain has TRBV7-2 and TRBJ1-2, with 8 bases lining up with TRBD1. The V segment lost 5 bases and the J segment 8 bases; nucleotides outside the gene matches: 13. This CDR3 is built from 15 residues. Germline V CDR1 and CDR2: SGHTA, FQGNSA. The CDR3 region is CASSTTTTGERGYTF. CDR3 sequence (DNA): TGTGCCAGCAGCACCACCACGACAGGGGAGAGAGGCTACACCTTC.

The CDR3 bases are TGTGCCAGCAGAACAGGGACGGCCCCTGGGACCCAGTACTTC. As protein: CASRTGTAPGTQYF. V and J are TRBV6-1 and TRBJ2-5; D possibly corresponds to TRBD1 (6 bases). From germline, CDR1 is MNHNS and CDR2 SASEGT. This CDR3 is 14 amino acids long. V lost 6 bases to trimming and J lost 7 bases, with 18 bases between them.

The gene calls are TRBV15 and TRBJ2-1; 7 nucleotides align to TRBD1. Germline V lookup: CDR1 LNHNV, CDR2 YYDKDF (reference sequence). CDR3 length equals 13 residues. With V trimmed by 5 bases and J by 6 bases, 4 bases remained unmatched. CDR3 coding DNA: TGTGCCACCAGCTGGGGACAGATCAATGAGCAGTTCTTC. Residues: CATSWGQINEQFF.

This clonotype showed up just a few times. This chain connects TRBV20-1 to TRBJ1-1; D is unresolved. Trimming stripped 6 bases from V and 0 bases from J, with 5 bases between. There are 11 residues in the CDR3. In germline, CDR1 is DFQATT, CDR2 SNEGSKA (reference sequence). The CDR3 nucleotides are TGCAGTGCCGTCGTGAACACTGAAGCTTTCTTT. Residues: CSAVVNTEAFF.

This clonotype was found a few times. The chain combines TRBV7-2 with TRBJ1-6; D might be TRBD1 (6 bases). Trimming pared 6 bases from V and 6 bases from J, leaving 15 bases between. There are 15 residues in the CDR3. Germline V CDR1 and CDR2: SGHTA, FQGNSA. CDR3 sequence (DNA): TGTGCCAGCAGTTCGGACAGTGCCCTTAATTCACCCCTCCACTTT. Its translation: CASSSDSALNSPLHF.

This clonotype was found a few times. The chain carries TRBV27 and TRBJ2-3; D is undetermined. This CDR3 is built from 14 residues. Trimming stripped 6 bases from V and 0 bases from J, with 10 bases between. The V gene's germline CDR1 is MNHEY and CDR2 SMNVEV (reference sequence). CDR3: CASSPVDSTDTQYF. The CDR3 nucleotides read TGTGCCAGCAGCCCAGTTGACAGCACAGATACGCAGTATTTT.

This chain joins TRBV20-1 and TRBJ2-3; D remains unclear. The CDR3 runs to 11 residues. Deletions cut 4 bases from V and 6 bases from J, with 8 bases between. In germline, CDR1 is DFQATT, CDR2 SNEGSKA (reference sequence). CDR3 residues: CSAIQTDTQYF. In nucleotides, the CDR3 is TGCAGTGCTATTCAGACGGATACGCAGTATTTT.

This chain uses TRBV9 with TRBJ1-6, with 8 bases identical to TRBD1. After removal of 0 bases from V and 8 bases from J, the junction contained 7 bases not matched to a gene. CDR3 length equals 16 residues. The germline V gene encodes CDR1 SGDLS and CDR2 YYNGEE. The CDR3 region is CASSVAGGKGDSPLHF. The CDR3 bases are TGTGCCAGCAGCGTAGCAGGGGGCAAAGGTGATTCACCCCTCCACTTT.

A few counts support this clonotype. The CDR3 sequence: CASRRAHDSPLHF. The CDR3 nucleotides read TGTGCCAGCAGACGGGCCCATGATTCACCCCTCCACTTT. The V call is TRBV12-3 or TRBV12-4, the J call TRBJ1-6; D remains ambiguous. With 6 bases removed from V and 8 bases from J, the gap between germline ends came to 11 bases. CDR3 length: 13 amino acids.

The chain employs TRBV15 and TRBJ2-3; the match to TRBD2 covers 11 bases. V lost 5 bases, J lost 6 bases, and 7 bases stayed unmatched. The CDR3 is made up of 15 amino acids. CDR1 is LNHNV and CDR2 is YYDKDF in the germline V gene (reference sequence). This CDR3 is CATSLTSGGEDTQYF. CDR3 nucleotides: TGTGCCACCAGCCTAACTAGCGGGGGTGAGGATACGCAGTATTTT.

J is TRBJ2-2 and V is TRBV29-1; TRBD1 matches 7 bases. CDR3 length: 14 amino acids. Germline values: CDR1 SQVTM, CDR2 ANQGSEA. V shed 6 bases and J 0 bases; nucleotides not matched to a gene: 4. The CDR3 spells CSVTGTANTGELFF. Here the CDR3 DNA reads TGCAGCGTCACCGGGACAGCGAACACCGGGGAGCTGTTTTTT.

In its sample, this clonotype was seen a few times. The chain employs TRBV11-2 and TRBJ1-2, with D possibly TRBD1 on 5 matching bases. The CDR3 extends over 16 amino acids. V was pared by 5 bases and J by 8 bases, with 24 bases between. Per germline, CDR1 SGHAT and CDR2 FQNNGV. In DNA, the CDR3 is TGTGCCAGCAGCCCAACGTCGGGGGTTCAAGGGAGCGGCTACACCTTC. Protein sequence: CASSPTSGVQGSGYTF.